This T cell receptor beta chain is drawn from a study of technical replicates of blood from a handful of donors. Germline lookup yields CDR1 SGHAT and CDR2 FQDESV (reference sequence). The ends lost 4 bases at V and 4 bases at J; junction bases unmatched: 4. This CDR3 contains 14 residues. Using immunoSEQ multiplex PCR, the repertoire was profiled, and TCRdb retains in-frame clones only, with some absent. Among some 71,000 clones listed, around 97% were seen once. The receptor comes from a human donor in good health. The J gene is TRBJ2-1, the V gene TRBV11-1; 7 bases are shared with TRBD1. Sequencing was done on a sample of T cells isolated from PBMCs. CDR3 sequence (DNA): TGTGCCAGCAGCTCTTTACAGGGGTACAATGAGCAGTTCTTC. As protein: CASSSLQGYNEQFF. Full variable domain (remainder filled in from reference TRBV11-1 and TRBJ2-1): EAEVAQSPRYKITEKSQAVAFWCDPISGHATLYWYRQILGQGPELLVQFQDESVVDDSQLPKDRFSAERLKGVDSTLKIQPAELGDSAMYLCASSSLQGYNEQFFGPGTRLTVL.